These 9 T cell receptor beta chains were all obtained from the same sample, sequenced in a study of a mutant IDH1 vaccine in newly diagnosed glioma. These receptors' antigens are unknown. Assay used: immunoSEQ multiplex PCR; TCRdb lists only in-frame clones, some missing. The table records roughly 49,000 clones, approximately 92% of them present only once. Time point of the sample: week 35, safety follow-up. With topical imiquimod, each dose of the vaccine consisted of 300 ug of mutant IDH1 20-mer peptide. Material: PBMCs, obtained from a glioma patient whose treatment included an IDH1 peptide vaccine. The receptors stem from a man aged 50 to 59 with glioma.

The chain employs TRBV28 and TRBJ1-2; D is ambiguous. Looked up from germline, CDR1 is MDHEN and CDR2 is SYDVKM. Trimming removed 2 bases from V and 8 bases from J, with 9 bases in between. This CDR3 is 12 amino acids long. This CDR3 is CASSLSMLGYTF. The CDR3 region has the DNA TGTGCCAGCAGTTTAAGTATGCTGGGCTACACCTTC.

The V call is TRBV10-1, the J call TRBJ2-7; 9 nucleotides match TRBD1. V shed 3 bases, J shed 3 bases, and the junction held 6 bases outside the gene matches. Germline lookup yields CDR1 WNHNN and CDR2 SYGVQD (reference sequence). This CDR3 comprises 15 residues. Here the CDR3 reads CASSDGTGPHYEQYF. The DNA for the CDR3 is TGCGCCAGCAGTGACGGGACAGGGCCCCACTACGAGCAGTACTTC.

CDR3 protein: CASSEGGRGGYNEQFF. The CDR3 nucleotides read TGTGCCAGCAGTGAAGGAGGACGGGGTGGCTACAATGAGCAGTTCTTC. This chain joins TRBV2 and TRBJ2-1, with D perhaps matching TRBD2 (5 bases). The germline V gene encodes CDR1 SNHLY and CDR2 FYNNEI. The V and J ends lost 1 base and 3 bases respectively, with 13 bases between them. The CDR3 spans 16 residues.

A few counts support this clone. The CDR3 nucleotides read TGTGCCAGCACCCTGGACAGGGGCCCCTACGAGCAGTACTTC. The encoded protein is CASTLDRGPYEQYF. The chain carries TRBV11-2 and TRBJ2-7, with 9 bases that match TRBD1. The germline V gene has CDR1 SGHAT and CDR2 FQNNGV. This CDR3 contains 14 residues. V shed 7 bases and J 2 bases; nucleotides not matched to a gene: 6.

This clone was detected only once. V gene TRBV27 combines with J gene TRBJ2-7, with TRBD2 identical over 15 bases. Germline trimming cut 5 bases from V and 0 bases from J; bases unmatched to any gene: 11. This CDR3 comprises 19 residues. Germline V CDR1 and CDR2: MNHEY, SMNVEV (reference sequence). The CDR3 sequence: CASSPGLAGGLRSSYEQYF. CDR3 in DNA: TGTGCCAGCAGTCCGGGACTAGCGGGGGGCTTAAGGAGCTCCTACGAGCAGTACTTC.

V and J are TRBV6-4 and TRBJ2-3; 12 bases align to TRBD2. The CDR3 sequence is 15 residues long. The germline V gene encodes CDR1 MRHNA and CDR2 SNTAGT. J gave up 1 base and V 6 bases, and 2 bases lay outside the gene matches. The CDR3 nucleotides read TGTGCCAGCAGCAGGACTAGCGGGGGCACAGATACGCAGTATTTT. Amino acid sequence: CASSRTSGGTDTQYF.

This clone was observed a handful of times. The CDR3 DNA follows: TGTGCCAGCTCGCCCCAGGGGCCCGGAAACACCATATATTTT. Amino acid sequence: CASSPQGPGNTIYF. The rearrangement joins TRBV18 to TRBJ1-3, with a tentative D call TRBD1 (6 bases). CDR3 size: 14 residues. CDR1 is KGHSH, CDR2 LQKENI, per germline. V was clipped by 6 bases and J by 4 bases, with 13 bases between them.

The V gene is TRBV9, the J gene TRBJ2-3, with 8 positions matching TRBD1. This CDR3 comprises 15 residues. V shed 3 bases and J 0 bases; nucleotides not matched to a gene: 3. CDR1 and CDR2 from the germline V gene are SGDLS and YYNGEE. This CDR3 is CASSAGQGSTDTQYF. CDR3 DNA sequence: TGTGCCAGCAGCGCCGGACAGGGTAGCACAGATACGCAGTATTTT.

The chain combines TRBV9 with TRBJ2-3; 8 positions agree with TRBD2. Per germline, CDR1 SGDLS and CDR2 YYNGEE. The trim removed 4 bases at V and 2 bases at J, leaving 9 bases unmatched. The CDR3 totals 16 residues. CDR3 sequence (DNA): TGTGCCAGCAGCCGCACTAGCGGACCCTCCACAGATACGCAGTATTTT. This codes for CASSRTSGPSTDTQYF.